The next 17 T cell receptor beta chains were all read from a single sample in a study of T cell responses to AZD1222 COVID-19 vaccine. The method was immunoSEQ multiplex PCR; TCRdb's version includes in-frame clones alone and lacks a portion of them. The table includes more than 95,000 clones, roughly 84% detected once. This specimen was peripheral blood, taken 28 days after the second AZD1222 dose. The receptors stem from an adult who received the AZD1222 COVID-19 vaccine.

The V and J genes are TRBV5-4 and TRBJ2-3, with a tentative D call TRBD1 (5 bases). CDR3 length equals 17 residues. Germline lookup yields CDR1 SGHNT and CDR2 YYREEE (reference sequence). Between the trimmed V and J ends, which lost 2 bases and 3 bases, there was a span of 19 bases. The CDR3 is CASSFGAPAGITDTQYF. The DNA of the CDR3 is TGTGCCAGCAGCTTTGGGGCCCCGGCAGGGATAACAGATACGCAGTATTTT.

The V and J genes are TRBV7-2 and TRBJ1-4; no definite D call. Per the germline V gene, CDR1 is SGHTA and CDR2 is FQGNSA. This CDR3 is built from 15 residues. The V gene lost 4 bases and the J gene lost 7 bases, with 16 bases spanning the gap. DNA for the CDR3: TGTGCCAGCAGCTACCAGGCCTCCGGAGGTGAAAAACTGTTTTTT. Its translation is CASSYQASGGEKLFF.

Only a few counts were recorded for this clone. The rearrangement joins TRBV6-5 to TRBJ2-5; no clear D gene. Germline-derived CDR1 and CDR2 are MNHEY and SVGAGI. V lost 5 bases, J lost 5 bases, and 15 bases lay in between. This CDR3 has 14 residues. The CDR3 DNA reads TGTGCCAGCAGTCCCCGGCCTTCCGGGGAGACCCAGTACTTC. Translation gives CASSPRPSGETQYF.

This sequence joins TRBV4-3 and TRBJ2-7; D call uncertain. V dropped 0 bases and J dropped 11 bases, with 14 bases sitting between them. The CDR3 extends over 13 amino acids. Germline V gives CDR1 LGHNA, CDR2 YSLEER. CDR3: CASSQDPGYEEYF. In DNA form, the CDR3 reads TGCGCCAGCAGCCAAGATCCCGGGTATGAGGAGTACTTC.

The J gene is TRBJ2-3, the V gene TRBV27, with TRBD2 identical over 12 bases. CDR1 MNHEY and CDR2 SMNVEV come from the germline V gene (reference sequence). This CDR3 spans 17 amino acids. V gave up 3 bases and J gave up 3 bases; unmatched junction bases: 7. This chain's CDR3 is CASSFLAGGPRTDTQYF. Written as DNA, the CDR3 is TGTGCCAGCAGTTTCCTAGCGGGAGGGCCGAGGACAGATACGCAGTATTTT.

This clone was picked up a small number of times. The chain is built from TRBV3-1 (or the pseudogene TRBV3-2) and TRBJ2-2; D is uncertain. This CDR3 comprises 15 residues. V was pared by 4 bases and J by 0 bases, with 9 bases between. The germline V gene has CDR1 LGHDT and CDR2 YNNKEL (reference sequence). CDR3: CASSLGFSNTGELFF. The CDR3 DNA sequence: TGTGCCAGCAGCCTAGGGTTTTCGAACACCGGGGAGCTGTTTTTT.

Here the CDR3 DNA reads TGCGCCAGCAGCCAAGCAACAGGGGTTGGAGCTAATGAAAAACTGTTTTTT. Its protein product is CASSQATGVGANEKLFF. The chain joins TRBV4-1 to TRBJ1-4; 7 bases are a match to TRBD1. The germline gives CDR1 MGHRA, CDR2 YSYEKL. V shed 1 base, J shed 3 bases, and the junction held 8 bases outside the gene matches. The length of the CDR3 is 17 residues.

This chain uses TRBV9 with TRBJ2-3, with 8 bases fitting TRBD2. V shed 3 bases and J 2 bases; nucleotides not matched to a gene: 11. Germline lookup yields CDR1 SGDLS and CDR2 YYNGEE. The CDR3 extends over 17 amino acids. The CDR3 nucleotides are TGTGCCAGCAGCGGAGAGGGGTCTAGCGGGTTCACAGATACGCAGTATTTT. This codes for CASSGEGSSGFTDTQYF.

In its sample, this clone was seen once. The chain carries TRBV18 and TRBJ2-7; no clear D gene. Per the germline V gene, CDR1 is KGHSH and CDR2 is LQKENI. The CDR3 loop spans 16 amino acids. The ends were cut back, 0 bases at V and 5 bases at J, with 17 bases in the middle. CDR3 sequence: CASSPPDGRRVHEQYF. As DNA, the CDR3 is TGTGCCAGCTCACCACCGGATGGACGTAGGGTCCACGAGCAGTACTTC.

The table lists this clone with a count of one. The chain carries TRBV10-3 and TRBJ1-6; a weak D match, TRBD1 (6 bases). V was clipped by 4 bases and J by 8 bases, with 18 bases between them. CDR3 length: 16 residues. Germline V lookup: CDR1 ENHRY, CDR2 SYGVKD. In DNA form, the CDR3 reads TGTGCCATCAGTGGTTCGGGGGCCGGGCTTGATTCACCCCTCCACTTT. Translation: CAISGSGAGLDSPLHF.

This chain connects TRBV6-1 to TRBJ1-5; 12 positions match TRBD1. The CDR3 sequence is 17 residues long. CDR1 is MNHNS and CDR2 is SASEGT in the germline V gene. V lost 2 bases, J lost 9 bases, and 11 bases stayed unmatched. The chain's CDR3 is CASSEFPPGQGAVPQHF. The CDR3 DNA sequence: TGTGCCAGCAGTGAATTTCCACCGGGACAGGGGGCAGTGCCCCAGCATTTT.

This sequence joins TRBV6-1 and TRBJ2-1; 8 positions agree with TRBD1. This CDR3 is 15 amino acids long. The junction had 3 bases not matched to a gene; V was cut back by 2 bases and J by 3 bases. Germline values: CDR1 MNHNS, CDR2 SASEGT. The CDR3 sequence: CASSEIGQGYNEQFF. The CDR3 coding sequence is TGTGCCAGCAGTGAAATAGGACAGGGCTACAATGAGCAGTTCTTC.

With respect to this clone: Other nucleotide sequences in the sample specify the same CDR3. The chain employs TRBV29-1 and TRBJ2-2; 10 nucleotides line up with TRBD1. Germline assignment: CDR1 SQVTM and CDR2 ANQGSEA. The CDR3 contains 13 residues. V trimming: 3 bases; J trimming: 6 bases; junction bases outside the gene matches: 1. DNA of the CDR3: TGCAGCGTTGACGGACAGGGGGCCGGGGAGCTGTTTTTT. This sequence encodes CSVDGQGAGELFF.

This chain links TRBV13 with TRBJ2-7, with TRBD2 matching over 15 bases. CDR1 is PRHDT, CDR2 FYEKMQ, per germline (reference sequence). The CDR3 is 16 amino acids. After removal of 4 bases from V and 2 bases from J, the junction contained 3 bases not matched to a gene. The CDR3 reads CASSSGLAGGPYEQYF. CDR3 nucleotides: TGTGCCAGCAGCTCGGGACTAGCGGGGGGTCCCTACGAGCAGTACTTC.

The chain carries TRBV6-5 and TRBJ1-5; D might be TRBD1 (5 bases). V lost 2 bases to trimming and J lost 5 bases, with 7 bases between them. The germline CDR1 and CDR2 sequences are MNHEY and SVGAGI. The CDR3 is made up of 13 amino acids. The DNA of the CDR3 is TGTGCCAGCAGTTACCAGGGCGATCAGCCCCAGCATTTT. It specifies CASSYQGDQPQHF.

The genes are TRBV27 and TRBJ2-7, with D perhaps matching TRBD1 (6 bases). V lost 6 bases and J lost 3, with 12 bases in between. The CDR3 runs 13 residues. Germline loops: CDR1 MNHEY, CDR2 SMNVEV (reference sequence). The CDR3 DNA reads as TGTGCCAGCAGCCCCGGGACATACTACGAGCAGTACTTC. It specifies CASSPGTYYEQYF.

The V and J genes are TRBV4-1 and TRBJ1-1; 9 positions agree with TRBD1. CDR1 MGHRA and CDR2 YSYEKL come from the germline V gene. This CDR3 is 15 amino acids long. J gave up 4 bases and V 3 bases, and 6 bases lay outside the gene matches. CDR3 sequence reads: CASSHHRGPSTEAFF. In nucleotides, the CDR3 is TGCGCCAGCAGCCACCACAGGGGGCCCAGCACTGAAGCTTTCTTT.